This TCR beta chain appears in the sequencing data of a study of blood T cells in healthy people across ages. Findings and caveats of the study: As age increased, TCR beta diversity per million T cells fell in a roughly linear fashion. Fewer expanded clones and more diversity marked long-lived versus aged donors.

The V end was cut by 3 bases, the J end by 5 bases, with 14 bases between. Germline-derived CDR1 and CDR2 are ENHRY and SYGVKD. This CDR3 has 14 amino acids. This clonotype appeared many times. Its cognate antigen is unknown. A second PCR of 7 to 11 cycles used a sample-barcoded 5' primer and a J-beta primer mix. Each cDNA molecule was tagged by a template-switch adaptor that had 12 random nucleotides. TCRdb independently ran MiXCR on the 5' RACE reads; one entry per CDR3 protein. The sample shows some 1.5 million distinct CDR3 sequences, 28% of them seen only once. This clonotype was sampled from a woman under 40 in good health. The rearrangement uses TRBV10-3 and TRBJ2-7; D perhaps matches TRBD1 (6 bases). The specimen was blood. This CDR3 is CAISDDTTGNEQYF. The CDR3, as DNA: TGTGCCATCAGTGACGACACAACAGGGAACGAGCAGTACTTC.